These 8 T cell receptor beta chains came from one sample sequenced in a study of blood T cell repertoires in COVID-19. This table comes from immunoSEQ multiplex PCR, and its TCRdb copy is limited to in-frame clones, with some not included. Among about 340,000 clones, around 83% were seen once, and the ten largest hold 2.5% to 3%. Sequencing was carried out using peripheral blood. The receptor source for this set is a man in his thirties or forties with active or convalescent COVID-19.

The chain is built from TRBV28 and TRBJ1-3; D unresolved. Trimming took 1 base from V and 2 from J, leaving 6 bases between them. Germline V gene lookup returns CDR1 MDHEN and CDR2 SYDVKM. This CDR3 is 14 amino acids long. Here the CDR3 DNA reads TGTGCCAGCAGTTTATACCGGGCTGGAAACACCATATATTTT. Encoded protein: CASSLYRAGNTIYF.

J is TRBJ1-1 and V is TRBV29-1; D may be TRBD1 (6 bases). With 1 base removed from V and 1 base from J, the gap between germline ends came to 7 bases. The germline gives CDR1 SQVTM, CDR2 ANQGSEA. This CDR3 has 13 amino acids. CDR3 in amino acids: CSVEVRGNTEAFF. The CDR3 DNA sequence: TGCAGCGTTGAAGTCAGGGGGAACACTGAAGCTTTCTTT.

The V call is TRBV6-5, the J call TRBJ1-6; a possible D gene is TRBD1 (6 bases). V was pared by 8 bases and J by 10 bases, with 12 bases between. The CDR3 contains 12 residues. Germline CDR1 reads MNHEY; CDR2 reads SVGAGI. The CDR3 sequence is CASYGGRSPLHF. CDR3 nucleotide sequence: TGTGCCAGCTATGGGGGCAGGTCACCCCTCCACTTT.

The V gene is TRBV6-2 or TRBV6-3, the J gene TRBJ2-1, with 8 bases identical to TRBD2. J gave up 3 bases and V 4 bases, and 5 bases lay outside the gene matches. Germline V gene sequence: CDR1 MNHEY, CDR2 SVGEGT. This CDR3 comprises 15 residues. The CDR3 DNA follows: TGTGCCAGCAGTTTACCAGCGGGGGACTACAATGAGCAGTTCTTC. Translation: CASSLPAGDYNEQFF.

In its sample, this clone was seen once. V is TRBV10-3 and J is TRBJ1-1, with no clear D. The CDR3 is 13 amino acids. V lost 0 bases and J 6 bases, leaving 8 bases between the germline ends. CDR1 is ENHRY and CDR2 is SYGVKD in the germline V gene. Written as DNA, the CDR3 is TGTGCCATCAGTGAGTCCGGGGAGCCTGAAGCTTTCTTT. Its translation is CAISESGEPEAFF.

This clone came up a few times. This sequence joins TRBV7-7 and TRBJ2-2, with 7 bases that match TRBD2. The germline V gene encodes CDR1 SSHAT and CDR2 FNYEAQ (reference sequence). There are 16 residues in the CDR3. V gave up 0 bases and J gave up 4 bases; unmatched junction bases: 5. CDR3: CASSLAGVAGTGELFF. The CDR3 DNA is TGTGCCAGCAGCTTAGCAGGGGTAGCGGGCACCGGGGAGCTGTTTTTT.

The rearrangement links TRBV7-6 to TRBJ2-5; the match to TRBD1 covers 11 bases. The CDR3 runs 15 residues. Germline CDR1 SGHVS, CDR2 FNYEAQ. Trimming at V came to 4 bases and at J to 4 bases, leaving 5 bases not matched to a gene. CDR3 DNA: TGTGCCAGCAGCTGGGGACAGGGGGGCGGAGAGACCCAGTACTTC. It translates to CASSWGQGGGETQYF.

The chain recombines TRBV11-2 with TRBJ1-4, with D perhaps TRBD1 (6 bases). Between the trimmed V and J ends, which lost 1 base and 8 bases, there was a span of 14 bases. Germline lookup yields CDR1 SGHAT and CDR2 FQNNGV. CDR3 length equals 15 residues. The CDR3 here is CASSLGPGTGEKLFF. CDR3 nucleotide sequence: TGTGCCAGCAGCTTAGGGCCCGGAACAGGGGAAAAACTGTTTTTT.